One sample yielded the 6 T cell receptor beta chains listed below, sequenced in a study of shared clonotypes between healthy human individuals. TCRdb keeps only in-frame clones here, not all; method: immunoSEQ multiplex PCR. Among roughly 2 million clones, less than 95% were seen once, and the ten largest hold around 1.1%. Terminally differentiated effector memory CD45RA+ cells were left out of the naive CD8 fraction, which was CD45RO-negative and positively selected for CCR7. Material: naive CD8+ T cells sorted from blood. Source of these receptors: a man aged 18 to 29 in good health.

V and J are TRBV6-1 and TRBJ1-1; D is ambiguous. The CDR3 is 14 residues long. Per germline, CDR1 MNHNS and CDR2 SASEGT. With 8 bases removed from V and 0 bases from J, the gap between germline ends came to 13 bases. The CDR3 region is CASYYWTLNTEAFF. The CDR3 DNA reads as TGTGCCAGCTACTATTGGACCCTGAACACTGAAGCTTTCTTT.

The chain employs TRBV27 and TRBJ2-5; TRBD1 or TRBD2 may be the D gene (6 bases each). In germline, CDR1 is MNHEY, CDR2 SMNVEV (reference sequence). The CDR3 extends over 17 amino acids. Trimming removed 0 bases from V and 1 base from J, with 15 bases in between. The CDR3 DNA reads TGTGCCAGCAGTTTATCGAGGGGGGAAAATCTCCAAGAGACCCAGTACTTC. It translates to CASSLSRGENLQETQYF.

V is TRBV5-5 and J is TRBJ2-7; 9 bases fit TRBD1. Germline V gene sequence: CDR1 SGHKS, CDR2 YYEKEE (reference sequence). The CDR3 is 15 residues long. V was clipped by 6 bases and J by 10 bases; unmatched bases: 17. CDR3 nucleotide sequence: TGTGCCAGCACCGAAAGGTGGGACAGGGTCGAATTTCAGTACTTC. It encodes CASTERWDRVEFQYF.

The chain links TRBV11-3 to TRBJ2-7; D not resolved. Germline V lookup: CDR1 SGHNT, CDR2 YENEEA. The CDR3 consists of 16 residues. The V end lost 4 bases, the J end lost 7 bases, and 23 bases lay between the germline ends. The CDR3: CASSSGAGWAPGEQYF. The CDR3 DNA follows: TGTGCCAGCAGCTCAGGAGCAGGTTGGGCTCCTGGGGAGCAGTACTTC. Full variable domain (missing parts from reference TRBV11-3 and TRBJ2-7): EAGVVQSPRYKIIEKKQPVAFWCNPISGHNTLYWYLQNLGQGPELLIRYENEEAVDDSQLPKDRFSAERLKGVDSTLKIQPAELGDSAVYLCASSSGAGWAPGEQYFGPGTRLTVT.

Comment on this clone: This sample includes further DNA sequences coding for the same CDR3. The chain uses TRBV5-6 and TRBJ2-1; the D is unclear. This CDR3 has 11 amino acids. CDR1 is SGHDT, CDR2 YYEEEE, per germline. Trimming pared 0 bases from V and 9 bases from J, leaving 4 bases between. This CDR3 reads CASSLAGEQFF. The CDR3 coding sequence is TGTGCCAGCAGCTTGGCGGGTGAGCAGTTCTTC.

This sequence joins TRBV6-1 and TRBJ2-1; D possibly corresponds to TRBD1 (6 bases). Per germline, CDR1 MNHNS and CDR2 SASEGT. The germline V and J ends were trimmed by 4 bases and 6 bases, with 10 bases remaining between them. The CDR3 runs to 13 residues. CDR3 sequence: CASSGDNPNEQFF. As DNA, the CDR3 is TGTGCCAGCAGTGGGGACAACCCCAATGAGCAGTTCTTC.